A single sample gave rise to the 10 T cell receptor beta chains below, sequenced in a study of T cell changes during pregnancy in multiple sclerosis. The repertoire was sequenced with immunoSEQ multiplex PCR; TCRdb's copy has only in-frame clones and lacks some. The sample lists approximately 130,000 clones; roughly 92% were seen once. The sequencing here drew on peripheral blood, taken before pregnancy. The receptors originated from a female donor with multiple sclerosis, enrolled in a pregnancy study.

The CDR3 is CAWSVRVWSAGGPPDTQYF. CDR3 in DNA: TGTGCCTGGAGTGTACGTGTGTGGAGCGCGGGAGGGCCCCCAGATACGCAGTATTTT. V and J are TRBV30 and TRBJ2-3, with 9 bases matching TRBD2. CDR3 length equals 19 residues. The ends lost 0 bases at V and 4 bases at J; junction bases unmatched: 17. The germline gives CDR1 GTSNPN, CDR2 SVGIG (reference sequence).

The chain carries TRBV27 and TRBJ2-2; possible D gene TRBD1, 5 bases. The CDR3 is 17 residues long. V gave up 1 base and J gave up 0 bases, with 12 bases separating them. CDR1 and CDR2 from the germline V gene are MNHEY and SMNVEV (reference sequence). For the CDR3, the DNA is TGTGCCAGCAGTTTATTAGGGGCCGACGCGAACACCGGGGAGCTGTTTTTT. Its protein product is CASSLLGADANTGELFF.

The CDR3 reads CASRGQSNQPQHF. CDR3 nucleotides: TGTGCCAGCAGGGGGCAAAGCAATCAGCCCCAGCATTTT. The chain joins TRBV27 to TRBJ1-5; perhaps TRBD1 as D (5 bases). Between the trimmed V and J ends, which lost 6 bases and 1 base, there was a span of 7 bases. The CDR3 contains 13 residues. Germline CDR1 MNHEY, CDR2 SMNVEV (reference sequence).

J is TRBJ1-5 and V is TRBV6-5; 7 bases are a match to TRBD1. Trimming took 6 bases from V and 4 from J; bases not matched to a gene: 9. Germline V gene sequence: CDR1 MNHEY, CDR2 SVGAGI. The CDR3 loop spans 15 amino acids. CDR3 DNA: TGTGCCAGCAGAATAACAGGGGCCAGTAATCAGCCCCAGCATTTT. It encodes CASRITGASNQPQHF.

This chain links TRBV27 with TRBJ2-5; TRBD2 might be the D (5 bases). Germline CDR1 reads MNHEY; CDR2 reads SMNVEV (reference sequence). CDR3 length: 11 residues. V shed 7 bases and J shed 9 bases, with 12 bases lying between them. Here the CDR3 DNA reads TGTGCCAGCACTCGAGTGGAGGCCCAGTACTTC. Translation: CASTRVEAQYF.

In DNA, the CDR3 is TGTGCCAGCAGACTAGCGGATTACGAGCAGTACTTC. It translates to CASRLADYEQYF. The V call is TRBV2, the J call TRBJ2-7; 8 bases are shared with TRBD2. J gave up 4 bases and V 6 bases, and 2 bases lay outside the gene matches. The CDR3 length is 12 residues. Germline loops: CDR1 SNHLY, CDR2 FYNNEI. Full variable domain (remainder filled in from reference TRBV2 and TRBJ2-7): EPEVTQTPSHQVTQMGQEVILRCVPISNHLYFYWYRQILGQKVEFLVSFYNNEISEKSEIFDDQFSVERPDGSNFTLKIRSTKLEDSAMYFCASRLADYEQYFGPGTRLTVT.

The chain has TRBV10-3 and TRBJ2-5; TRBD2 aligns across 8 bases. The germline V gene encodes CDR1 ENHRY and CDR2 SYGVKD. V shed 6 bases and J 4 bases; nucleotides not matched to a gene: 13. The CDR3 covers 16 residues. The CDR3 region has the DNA TGTGCCATCAGGGAGGGCGGCGGGAGGCCAGGAGAGACCCAGTACTTC. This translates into CAIREGGGRPGETQYF.

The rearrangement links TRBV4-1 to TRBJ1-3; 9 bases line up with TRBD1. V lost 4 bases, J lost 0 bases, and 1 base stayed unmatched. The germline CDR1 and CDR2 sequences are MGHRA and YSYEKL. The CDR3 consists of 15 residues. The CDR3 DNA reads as TGCGCCAGCAGCCCGGGACAGGGCTCTGGAAACACCATATATTTT. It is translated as CASSPGQGSGNTIYF.

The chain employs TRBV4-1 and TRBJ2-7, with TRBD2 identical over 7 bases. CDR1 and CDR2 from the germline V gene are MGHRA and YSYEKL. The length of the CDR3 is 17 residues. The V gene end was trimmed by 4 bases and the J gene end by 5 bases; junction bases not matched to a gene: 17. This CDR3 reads CASSRGFSGGPGDEQYF. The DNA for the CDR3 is TGCGCCAGCAGCCGTGGGTTCTCGGGAGGTCCCGGGGACGAGCAGTACTTC.

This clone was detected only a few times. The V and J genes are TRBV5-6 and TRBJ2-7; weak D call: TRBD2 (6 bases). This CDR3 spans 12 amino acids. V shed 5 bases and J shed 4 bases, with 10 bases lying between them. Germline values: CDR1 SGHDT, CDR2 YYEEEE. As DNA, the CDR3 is TGTGCCAGCAGGTTTGGGGGGTACGAGCAGTACTTC. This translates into CASRFGGYEQYF.